The next 19 T cell receptor beta chains were all read from a single sample in a study of immune evolution from preneoplasia to lung adenocarcinoma. TCRdb keeps only in-frame clones here, not all; method: immunoSEQ multiplex PCR. The sample shows about 6,500 clones, more than 75% of them seen only once. The sample was FFPE lung adenocarcinoma in situ tissue. Receptors were obtained from a donor older than 65 with lung adenocarcinoma.

The chain couples TRBV5-4 to TRBJ2-7, with 11 bases that match TRBD2. This CDR3 region has 15 residues. Unmatched junction bases numbered 2, after V lost 0 bases and J lost 3 bases. Germline V CDR1 and CDR2: SGHNT, YYREEE (reference sequence). The CDR3 DNA is TGTGCCAGCAGCTTGGGAACTAGCGGGGGCTACGAGCAGTACTTC. Protein sequence: CASSLGTSGGYEQYF.

The V call is TRBV2, the J call TRBJ2-2; 12 nucleotides align to TRBD2. This CDR3 is built from 16 residues. The V segment lost 4 bases and the J segment 5 bases; nucleotides outside the gene matches: 5. Germline values: CDR1 SNHLY, CDR2 FYNNEI. The chain's CDR3 is CASSGVGTSGTGELFF. The CDR3 coding sequence is TGTGCCAGCAGTGGAGTAGGGACTAGCGGGACCGGGGAGCTGTTTTTT.

CDR3: CASSLAGLATNEQFF. The CDR3 bases are TGCGCCAGCAGCTTGGCCGGGCTAGCGACCAATGAGCAGTTCTTC. The V gene is TRBV5-1, the J gene TRBJ2-1; the D gene is possibly TRBD2 (6 bases). From germline, CDR1 is SGHRS and CDR2 YFSETQ. The CDR3 covers 15 residues. V was clipped by 0 bases and J by 6 bases, with 13 bases between them.

The chain couples TRBV6-5 to TRBJ1-5; 7 bases are shared with TRBD1. This CDR3 is 14 amino acids long. Trimming took 4 bases from V and 4 from J; bases not matched to a gene: 4. The germline gives CDR1 MNHEY, CDR2 SVGAGI. CDR3 coding DNA: TGTGCCAGCAGTTTTCAGGGGGGAAATCAGCCCCAGCATTTT. Translation gives CASSFQGGNQPQHF.

The rearrangement links TRBV7-6 to TRBJ1-4; D is possibly TRBD1 (6 bases). The V and J ends lost 5 bases and 6 bases respectively, with 16 bases between them. CDR3 length: 15 residues. Germline loops: CDR1 SGHVS, CDR2 FNYEAQ. This CDR3 reads CASSRRGGADEKLFF. CDR3 nucleotide sequence: TGTGCCAGCAGCCGTCGGGGGGGCGCGGATGAAAAACTGTTTTTT.

The chain employs TRBV30 and TRBJ1-5; 12 nucleotides agree with TRBD1. The germline gives CDR1 GTSNPN, CDR2 SVGIG (reference sequence). The CDR3 covers 17 residues. The J segment lost 2 bases and the V segment lost 2 bases, leaving 7 bases of the junction unmatched. As DNA, the CDR3 is TGTGCCTGGAGTCCGGGACAGGGGGCCTGGGGCAATCAGCCCCAGCATTTT. Translated: CAWSPGQGAWGNQPQHF. The full variable domain, its missing parts supplied by reference TRBV30 and TRBJ1-5, is SQTIHQWPATLVQPVGSPLSLECTVEGTSNPNLYWYRQAAGRGLQLLFYSVGIGQISSEVPQNLSASRPQDRQFILSSKKLLLSDSGFYLCAWSPGQGAWGNQPQHFGDGTRLSIL.

A single count supports this clone. The rearrangement links TRBV4-1 to TRBJ1-4; 9 bases map to TRBD1. V lost 1 base to trimming and J lost 0 bases; unmatched junction nucleotides: 9. Germline CDR1 and CDR2: MGHRA and YSYEKL. The CDR3 is made up of 19 amino acids. This CDR3 reads CASSQGPRDRDTTNEKLFF. CDR3 nucleotide sequence: TGCGCCAGCAGCCAAGGGCCTCGGGACAGGGATACAACTAATGAAAAACTGTTTTTT.

The chain joins TRBV30 to TRBJ1-5; possibly TRBD1 for D (6 bases). Germline V CDR1 and CDR2: GTSNPN, SVGIG (reference sequence). The CDR3 contains 15 residues. V gave up 5 bases and J gave up 5 bases, with 19 bases separating them. CDR3 in amino acids: CAWGQGRGLDQPQHF. In DNA form, the CDR3 reads TGTGCCTGGGGGCAGGGGAGGGGATTGGATCAGCCCCAGCATTTT.

The genes are TRBV6-1 and TRBJ2-2, with a weak D call TRBD1 (6 bases). Trimming removed 8 bases at V and 5 bases at J, with 15 bases between. This CDR3 is 14 amino acids long. The germline gives CDR1 MNHNS, CDR2 SASEGT. For the CDR3, the DNA is TGTGCCAGCCTTCTGGGACAAGGGACCGGGGAGCTGTTTTTT. Residues: CASLLGQGTGELFF.

This chain uses TRBV25-1 with TRBJ1-1; no clear D. Germline V gives CDR1 MGHDK, CDR2 SYGVNS. The CDR3 consists of 13 residues. V was trimmed by 5 bases and J by 4 bases, leaving 11 bases between them. CDR3 protein: CASSRWERTEAFF. CDR3 in DNA: TGTGCCAGCAGTAGGTGGGAGCGCACTGAAGCTTTCTTT.

The chain is built from TRBV5-4 and TRBJ1-1, with TRBD1 matching 10 bases. V shed 4 bases and J 6 bases; nucleotides not matched to a gene: 9. The germline V gene encodes CDR1 SGHNT and CDR2 YYREEE (reference sequence). The CDR3 length is 15 residues. The CDR3 region is CASSPPTGGGSEAFF. The DNA of the CDR3 is TGTGCCAGCAGCCCTCCGACAGGGGGCGGCTCTGAAGCTTTCTTT.

This clone was seen a handful of times. This sample includes further DNA sequences coding for the same CDR3. The gene calls are TRBV4-1 and TRBJ2-7; D is possibly TRBD2 (5 bases). The V gene's germline CDR1 is MGHRA and CDR2 YSYEKL. V was trimmed by 2 bases and J by 0 bases, leaving 8 bases between them. The CDR3 covers 14 residues. The CDR3 sequence is CASSQRGSSYEQYF. CDR3 DNA sequence: TGCGCCAGCAGCCAAAGAGGGAGCTCCTACGAGCAGTACTTC.

The rearrangement joins TRBV6-4 to TRBJ1-2; TRBD1 is a possible D gene (5 bases). Between the trimmed V and J ends, which lost 0 bases and 7 bases, there was a span of 12 bases. The CDR3 totals 14 residues. CDR1 MRHNA and CDR2 SNTAGT come from the germline V gene. The CDR3 spells CASSDSWGKTGYTF. The CDR3 bases are TGTGCCAGCAGTGACTCGTGGGGGAAGACTGGCTACACCTTC.

The genes are TRBV9 and TRBJ2-2; D gene ambiguous. Per the germline V gene, CDR1 is SGDLS and CDR2 is YYNGEE. The CDR3 has 16 residues. Trimming stripped 0 bases from V and 0 bases from J, with 9 bases between. In DNA form, the CDR3 reads TGTGCCAGCAGCGTAGAACCTGATGCGAACACCGGGGAGCTGTTTTTT. It specifies CASSVEPDANTGELFF. The entire variable domain, with the rest obtained from reference TRBV9 and TRBJ2-2, is as follows: DSGVTQTPKHLITATGQRVTLRCSPRSGDLSVYWYQQSLDQGLQFLIQYYNGEERAKGNILERFSAQQFPDLHSELNLSSLELGDSALYFCASSVEPDANTGELFFGEGSRLTVL.

The chain is built from TRBV11-3 and TRBJ2-2; 8 bases agree with TRBD1. The CDR3 length is 15 residues. The V and J ends lost 6 bases and 5 bases, in that order; junction bases with no gene match: 8. Germline loops: CDR1 SGHNT, CDR2 YENEEA. CDR3 sequence: CASRVGTGLTGELFF. The CDR3 DNA sequence: TGTGCCAGCAGGGTCGGGACAGGTCTTACCGGGGAGCTGTTTTTT.

The chain's CDR3 is CASSFSGGYTF. The DNA of the CDR3 is TGTGCCAGCAGCTTCAGTGGTGGCTACACCTTC. The chain links TRBV7-9 to TRBJ1-2; D is unclear. This CDR3 is built from 11 residues. Germline loops: CDR1 SEHNR, CDR2 FQNEAQ (reference sequence). The germline V and J ends were trimmed by 3 bases and 7 bases, with 6 bases remaining between them.

This clone was seen only once. The chain couples TRBV6-1 to TRBJ2-7; 7 positions match TRBD1. This CDR3 has 14 residues. With 5 bases clipped from V and 2 bases from J, the junction kept 6 bases outside the gene matches. Germline assignment: CDR1 MNHNS and CDR2 SASEGT. CDR3 DNA: TGTGCCAGCAGTTTAACCGGGACAGCCTACGAGCAGTACTTC. Protein product: CASSLTGTAYEQYF.

V gene TRBV4-2 combines with J gene TRBJ2-3, with D possibly being TRBD2 (6 bases). Between the trimmed V and J ends, which lost 1 base and 6 bases, there was a span of 8 bases. This CDR3 is built from 13 residues. Looked up from germline, CDR1 is LGHNA and CDR2 is YNFKEQ. CDR3 protein: CASSQGLADTQYF. DNA for the CDR3: TGTGCCAGCAGCCAAGGTCTAGCGGATACGCAGTATTTT.

The J gene is TRBJ1-5, the V gene TRBV29-1, with D unclear. CDR3 length: 14 amino acids. Per the germline V gene, CDR1 is SQVTM and CDR2 is ANQGSEA. Trimming removed 5 bases at V and 0 bases at J, with 11 bases between. CDR3 DNA: TGCAGCGTTTCGGAGGGAAATAGCAATCAGCCCCAGCATTTT. Translating it yields CSVSEGNSNQPQHF.